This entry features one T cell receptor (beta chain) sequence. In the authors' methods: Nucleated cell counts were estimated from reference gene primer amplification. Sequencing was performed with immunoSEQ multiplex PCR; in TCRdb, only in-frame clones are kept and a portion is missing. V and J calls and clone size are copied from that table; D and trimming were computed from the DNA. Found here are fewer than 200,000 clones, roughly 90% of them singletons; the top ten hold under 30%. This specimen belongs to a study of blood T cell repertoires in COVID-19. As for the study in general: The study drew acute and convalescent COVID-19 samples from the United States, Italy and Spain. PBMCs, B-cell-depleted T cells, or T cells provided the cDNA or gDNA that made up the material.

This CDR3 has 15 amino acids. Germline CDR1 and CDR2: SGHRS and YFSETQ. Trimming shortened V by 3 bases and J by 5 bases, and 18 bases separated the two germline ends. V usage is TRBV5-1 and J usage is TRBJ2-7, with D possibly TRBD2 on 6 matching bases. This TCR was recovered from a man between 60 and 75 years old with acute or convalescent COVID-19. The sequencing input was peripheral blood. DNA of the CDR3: TGCGCCAGCAGCTCGGCGTGGGGGGAAGGTGACGAGCAGTACTTC. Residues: CASSSAWGEGDEQYF.